These 18 T cell receptor beta chains share one sample of origin, sequenced in a study of T cell changes during pregnancy in multiple sclerosis. The protocol was immunoSEQ multiplex PCR, while the TCRdb copy is restricted to in-frame clones and leaves out a portion. Among about 110,000 clones listed, around 90% were seen once. The material sequenced was peripheral blood, taken before pregnancy. The receptors here all came from a female donor with multiple sclerosis, enrolled in a pregnancy study.

The chain links TRBV4-2 to TRBJ1-2; possible D gene TRBD1, 6 bases. There are 15 residues in the CDR3. V lost 4 bases and J lost 9, with 21 bases in between. The germline V gene encodes CDR1 LGHNA and CDR2 YNFKEQ. CDR3 residues: CASSPTSTGSFSYTF. CDR3 in DNA: TGTGCCAGCAGCCCGACCTCCACAGGGTCGTTTAGCTACACCTTC.

The gene calls are TRBV9 and TRBJ1-2; 8 bases fit TRBD1. From germline, CDR1 is SGDLS and CDR2 YYNGEE. CDR3 length: 16 residues. The V and J ends lost 3 bases and 6 bases, in that order; junction bases with no gene match: 13. The CDR3 DNA follows: TGTGCCAGCAGCGCCCAGCCCCAGGGGGCAGGTGATGGCTACACCTTC. This codes for CASSAQPQGAGDGYTF.

The chain is built from TRBV6-1 and TRBJ2-3; a possible D gene is TRBD2 (5 bases). Deletions cut 7 bases from V and 6 bases from J, with 11 bases between. The CDR3 is made up of 12 amino acids. Germline CDR1 reads MNHNS; CDR2 reads SASEGT. The chain's CDR3 is CASIRSGDTQYF. In nucleotides, the CDR3 is TGTGCCAGCATCCGCTCGGGGGATACGCAGTATTTT.

Many counts were recorded for this clone. The CDR3 DNA is TGTGCCAGCAGTTACAACGTGGAGAGCCAGCAGTTCTTC. Residues: CASSYNVESQQFF. This chain connects TRBV6-5 to TRBJ2-1; D is ambiguous. Trimming removed 2 bases from V and 11 bases from J, with 13 bases in between. Germline CDR1 MNHEY, CDR2 SVGAGI. This CDR3 is built from 13 residues.

The rearrangement links TRBV6-5 to TRBJ1-2; maybe TRBD1 (6 bases). Trimming stripped 2 bases from V and 2 bases from J, with 9 bases between. The CDR3 loop spans 14 amino acids. Germline CDR1 is MNHEY and CDR2 is SVGAGI. The CDR3 sequence: CASSYNTGNYGYTF. The CDR3 DNA sequence: TGTGCCAGCAGTTACAACACAGGGAACTATGGCTACACCTTC.

This chain connects TRBV5-1 to TRBJ1-1; 8 nucleotides line up with TRBD1. The CDR3 length is 14 residues. After removal of 1 base from V and 8 bases from J, the junction contained 7 bases not matched to a gene. Germline CDR1 SGHRS, CDR2 YFSETQ. CDR3 DNA sequence: TGCGCCAGCAGCTTGACAGGGGGTTTCTCGGAAGCTTTCTTT. Its protein is CASSLTGGFSEAFF.

The chain couples TRBV29-1 to TRBJ1-1; TRBD1 is a possible D gene (5 bases). The CDR3 totals 14 residues. Germline lookup yields CDR1 SQVTM and CDR2 ANQGSEA. V was shortened by 6 bases and J by 3 bases, with 17 bases between the two germline ends. CDR3 DNA: TGCAGCGTAGCCCCGGAGGGGATATACACTGAAGCTTTCTTT. Protein product: CSVAPEGIYTEAFF.

The chain recombines TRBV5-1 with TRBJ2-3; unclear D gene. Trimming stripped 8 bases from V and 5 bases from J, with 9 bases between. Germline lookup yields CDR1 SGHRS and CDR2 YFSETQ. CDR3 length: 11 residues. The chain's CDR3 is CASHGEDTQYF. CDR3 bases: TGCGCCAGTCACGGTGAAGATACGCAGTATTTT.

This sequence joins TRBV14 and TRBJ1-2; unclear D gene. CDR3 size: 13 residues. Germline CDR1 and CDR2: SGHDN and FVKESK. Trimming cost V 0 bases and J 8 bases, with 10 bases left between them. CDR3 in DNA: TGTGCCAGCAGCCAAGATCTGGCTCGCGGCTACACCTTC. Translated, it gives CASSQDLARGYTF.

The table lists this clone with a few counts. This sequence joins TRBV30 and TRBJ1-1; the match to TRBD1 covers 10 bases. CDR3 length equals 14 residues. J was trimmed by 4 bases and V by 4 bases; bases with no gene match: 6. CDR1 GTSNPN and CDR2 SVGIG come from the germline V gene (reference sequence). Here the CDR3 DNA reads TGTGCCTGGAATGCTGGACAGGGGGTCACTGAAGCTTTCTTT. This codes for CAWNAGQGVTEAFF.

This sequence joins TRBV7-2 and TRBJ1-5; TRBD1 aligns across 7 bases. J gave up 7 bases and V 5 bases, and 5 bases lay outside the gene matches. This CDR3 is built from 13 residues. Per the germline V gene, CDR1 is SGHTA and CDR2 is FQGNSA. Here the CDR3 reads CASSSTQGQPQHF. CDR3 nucleotides: TGTGCCAGCAGCAGCACACAGGGGCAGCCCCAGCATTTT.

V is TRBV5-5 and J is TRBJ1-5; D not certain. The V and J ends lost 2 bases and 0 bases respectively, with 9 bases between them. Germline V gives CDR1 SGHKS, CDR2 YYEKEE (reference sequence). The CDR3 has 15 residues. CDR3 sequence: CASSFDFSSNQPQHF. The DNA for the CDR3 is TGTGCCAGCAGCTTTGACTTTAGTAGCAATCAGCCCCAGCATTTT.

The CDR3 sequence is CASSYSPGSSGNTIYF. The DNA for the CDR3 is TGTGCCAGCAGTTACTCGCCGGGGTCCTCTGGAAACACCATATATTTT. The rearrangement uses TRBV6-6 and TRBJ1-3; D call uncertain. The CDR3 covers 16 residues. V lost 0 bases to trimming and J lost 0 bases, with 9 bases between them. Germline V gene data show CDR1 as MNHNY and CDR2 as SVGAGI (reference sequence).

The V call is TRBV15, the J call TRBJ1-2, with TRBD1 as a possible D gene (5 bases). Deletions cut 1 base from V and 4 bases from J, with 10 bases between. The length of the CDR3 is 14 residues. The V gene's germline CDR1 is LNHNV and CDR2 YYDKDF (reference sequence). In DNA form, the CDR3 reads TGTGCCACCAGCAGAGGGGGGGAGTTCTATGGCTACACCTTC. This translates into CATSRGGEFYGYTF.

The gene calls are TRBV6-4 and TRBJ2-2, with 9 bases matching TRBD1. Trimming removed 6 bases from V and 4 bases from J; junction bases left unmatched: 6. The length of the CDR3 is 15 residues. Germline loops: CDR1 MRHNA, CDR2 SNTAGT. The CDR3 sequence: CASSAGQGSTGELFF. CDR3 coding DNA: TGTGCCAGCAGCGCGGGACAGGGAAGCACCGGGGAGCTGTTTTTT.

This rearrangement joins TRBV7-2 to TRBJ1-4; 12 bases map to TRBD1. Losses at the gene ends were 3 bases for V and 3 bases for J; bases not matched to a gene: 8. This CDR3 has 18 residues. In germline, CDR1 is SGHTA, CDR2 FQGNSA. The CDR3 bases are TGTGCCAGCAGCTTTCACCCGGGACAGGGGGCTTCTAATGAAAAACTGTTTTTT. Translated: CASSFHPGQGASNEKLFF.

The chain combines TRBV28 with TRBJ2-2; 7 bases fit TRBD1. The junction had 9 bases not matched to a gene; V was cut back by 4 bases and J by 1 base. The CDR3 spans 17 residues. Germline assignment: CDR1 MDHEN and CDR2 SYDVKM. The CDR3: CASSSPMGQMNTGELFF. CDR3 nucleotide sequence: TGTGCCAGCAGTTCGCCTATGGGACAGATGAACACCGGGGAGCTGTTTTTT.

The genes are TRBV5-4 and TRBJ2-7, with TRBD2 matching 12 bases. Trimming at V came to 0 bases and at J to 4 bases, leaving 8 bases not matched to a gene. Germline CDR1 reads SGHNT; CDR2 reads YYREEE (reference sequence). This CDR3 has 17 residues. CDR3 bases: TGTGCCAGCAGCTTGGATGGGGGACTAGCGGGCCAATACGAGCAGTACTTC. It is translated as CASSLDGGLAGQYEQYF.